These 31 T cell receptor beta chains were all obtained from the same sample, sequenced in a study of blood T cell repertoires in COVID-19. Profiled with immunoSEQ multiplex PCR; TCRdb holds only in-frame clones, not every one. The sample lists 140,000 or so clones, roughly four fifths seen once, with under 9.5% in the top ten. Material for sequencing was PBMCs or T cells enriched from blood (not recorded which). These receptors were collected from a man between 45 and 60 years old who had recovered from COVID-19.

As DNA, the CDR3 is TGCAGCGGCCGACCAGGGGTTGATACGCAGTATTTT. It is translated as CSGRPGVDTQYF. The chain uses TRBV29-1 and TRBJ2-3, with D tentatively TRBD1 (6 bases). Germline V lookup: CDR1 SQVTM, CDR2 ANQGSEA. V dropped 7 bases and J dropped 6 bases, with 14 bases sitting between them. The CDR3 sequence is 12 residues long.

The V gene is TRBV7-9, the J gene TRBJ1-2, with unresolved D. Deletions cut 3 bases from V and 8 bases from J, with 7 bases between. Germline values: CDR1 SEHNR, CDR2 FQNEAQ (reference sequence). This CDR3 comprises 11 residues. The CDR3 reads CASSFVTGYTF. The CDR3 nucleotides are TGTGCCAGCAGCTTCGTTACAGGCTACACCTTC.

The chain has TRBV30 and TRBJ2-7; 8 positions agree with TRBD2. The CDR3 runs 16 residues. Losses at the gene ends were 3 bases for V and 7 bases for J; bases not matched to a gene: 17. Looked up from germline, CDR1 is GTSNPN and CDR2 is SVGIG (reference sequence). The CDR3, as DNA: TGTGCCTGGAGGAGTCTGACGAGGGCCCCGGGGGGGGAGCAGTACTTC. This translates into CAWRSLTRAPGGEQYF.

The genes are TRBV9 and TRBJ1-2; 10 bases match TRBD1. CDR3 length: 16 residues. Trimming took 4 bases from V and 8 from J; bases not matched to a gene: 14. Germline assignment: CDR1 SGDLS and CDR2 YYNGEE. The chain's CDR3 is CASSHNPGTGESGYTF. DNA of the CDR3: TGTGCCAGCAGCCATAACCCCGGGACAGGGGAATCAGGCTACACCTTC.

The chain couples TRBV7-9 to TRBJ1-2, with TRBD1 matching 7 bases. The V segment lost 4 bases and the J segment 4 bases; nucleotides outside the gene matches: 9. The CDR3 length is 15 residues. Germline V CDR1 and CDR2: SEHNR, FQNEAQ (reference sequence). The CDR3 DNA follows: TGTGCCAGCAGCTCCCGCAGACAGGGCGTCTATGGCTACACCTTC. It is translated as CASSSRRQGVYGYTF.

This chain links TRBV6-5 with TRBJ2-7, with D possibly TRBD1 on 6 matching bases. Trimming stripped 5 bases from V and 0 bases from J, with 8 bases between. Germline CDR1 and CDR2: MNHEY and SVGAGI. The CDR3 consists of 13 residues. The CDR3 coding sequence is TGTGCCAGCAGTAGGGACAACTCCTACGAGCAGTACTTC. This translates into CASSRDNSYEQYF.

This clone was found a few times. The chain combines TRBV19 with TRBJ2-1; 10 nucleotides align to TRBD2. The CDR3 contains 16 residues. Trimming took 6 bases from V and 3 from J; bases not matched to a gene: 8. CDR1 LNHDA and CDR2 SQIVND come from the germline V gene (reference sequence). CDR3 coding DNA: TGTGCCAGTAGCAGTAGCGGGGGGCCGATCTACAATGAGCAGTTCTTC. It codes for CASSSSGGPIYNEQFF.

The genes are TRBV5-1 and TRBJ1-1; D uncertain. The CDR3 totals 13 residues. Trimming pared 4 bases from V and 4 bases from J, leaving 11 bases between. Germline CDR1 and CDR2: SGHRS and YFSETQ. Written as DNA, the CDR3 is TGCGCCAGCAGCCGTACGGGAGGCACTGAAGCTTTCTTT. This codes for CASSRTGGTEAFF.

This chain uses TRBV2 with TRBJ2-7; 8 bases match TRBD1. Per germline, CDR1 SNHLY and CDR2 FYNNEI. V lost 4 bases, J lost 7 bases, and 12 bases stayed unmatched. CDR3 length: 15 residues. CDR3 sequence (DNA): TGTGCCAGCAGTGTGAGGGGACAGGAGGGGCTGGAGCAGTACTTC. This translates into CASSVRGQEGLEQYF.

The rearrangement links TRBV5-8 to TRBJ2-7; weak D call: TRBD1 (5 bases). CDR1 and CDR2 (germline): SGHTS, YDEGEE. V was shortened by 0 bases and J by 6 bases, with 7 bases between the two germline ends. The CDR3 has 12 residues. The CDR3 sequence is CASSLEGVEQYF. The CDR3 bases are TGTGCCAGCAGCTTGGAAGGGGTCGAGCAGTACTTC.

The chain recombines TRBV7-6 with TRBJ1-5; D unclear. The CDR3 covers 16 residues. Germline assignment: CDR1 SGHVS and CDR2 FNYEAQ. Trimming stripped 3 bases from V and 0 bases from J, with 12 bases between. The CDR3 region has the DNA TGTGCCAGCAGCTTTGGCCCCCGGGGTAGCAATCAGCCCCAGCATTTT. Translated, it gives CASSFGPRGSNQPQHF.

The rearrangement uses TRBV5-4 and TRBJ2-3; D is uncertain. The CDR3 has 13 amino acids. Germline V gene data show CDR1 as SGHNT and CDR2 as YYREEE (reference sequence). V lost 1 base and J lost 4, with 7 bases in between. DNA of the CDR3: TGTGCCAGCAGCTTGTTCGTTGCAGATACGCAGTATTTT. Encoded protein: CASSLFVADTQYF.

This clone was recorded a few times. V gene TRBV18 combines with J gene TRBJ1-1; TRBD1 might be the D (5 bases). V lost 5 bases, J lost 0 bases, and 10 bases lay in between. There are 14 residues in the CDR3. Germline lookup yields CDR1 KGHSH and CDR2 LQKENI. CDR3 nucleotide sequence: TGTGCCAGCTCAGAGACAGTACTGAACACTGAAGCTTTCTTT. This encodes CASSETVLNTEAFF.

The chain joins TRBV30 to TRBJ1-5; D remains unclear. Germline CDR1 is GTSNPN and CDR2 is SVGIG (reference sequence). With 2 bases removed from V and 8 bases from J, the gap between germline ends came to 13 bases. CDR3 size: 13 residues. The CDR3 nucleotides are TGTGCCTGGAGTAGTTCAGGCGTGGAGCCCCAGCATTTT. Residues: CAWSSSGVEPQHF. Looking up the rest from reference TRBV30 and TRBJ1-5 gives the full variable domain: SQTIHQWPATLVQPVGSPLSLECTVEGTSNPNLYWYRQAAGRGLQLLFYSVGIGQISSEVPQNLSASRPQDRQFILSSKKLLLSDSGFYLCAWSSSGVEPQHFGDGTRLSIL.

The CDR3 nucleotides are TGTGCCACCAGTGGCCTTGACAGGGGGTCTGGCTCCTACAATGAGCAGTTCTTC. Its protein is CATSGLDRGSGSYNEQFF. The chain uses TRBV24-1 and TRBJ2-1; 9 bases are a match to TRBD1. The germline gives CDR1 KGHDR, CDR2 SFDVKD. The junction had 10 bases not matched to a gene; V was cut back by 5 bases and J by 0 bases. This CDR3 is 18 amino acids long.

This chain connects TRBV13 to TRBJ1-5, with D perhaps matching TRBD1 (5 bases). Germline V gene sequence: CDR1 PRHDT, CDR2 FYEKMQ (reference sequence). The CDR3 runs to 13 residues. V lost 3 bases and J 2 bases, leaving 5 bases between the germline ends. CDR3 sequence (DNA): TGTGCCAGCAGCTTGACAGGCAATCAGCCCCAGCATTTT. The encoded protein is CASSLTGNQPQHF. Drawing the rest from reference TRBV13 and TRBJ1-5, the complete variable domain is AAGVIQSPRHLIKEKRETATLKCYPIPRHDTVYWYQQGPGQDPQFLISFYEKMQSDKGSIPDRFSAQQFSDYHSELNMSSLELGDSALYFCASSLTGNQPQHFGDGTRLSIL.

V and J are TRBV4-1 and TRBJ1-6; 7 nucleotides match TRBD1. J gave up 7 bases and V 3 bases, and 6 bases lay outside the gene matches. The CDR3 extends over 15 amino acids. Germline V lookup: CDR1 MGHRA, CDR2 YSYEKL. The DNA of the CDR3 is TGCGCCAGCAGCCATGCCAGGGGGACGAATTCACCCCTCCACTTT. Translated: CASSHARGTNSPLHF.

This clone was seen a few times. The V and J genes are TRBV6-2 or TRBV6-3 and TRBJ2-1; 8 bases map to TRBD1. Per germline, CDR1 MNHEY and CDR2 SVGEGT. There are 14 residues in the CDR3. V lost 7 bases and J lost 7; bases outside the gene matches: 9. CDR3 sequence reads: CASNPGQEPNEQFF. The CDR3 region has the DNA TGTGCCAGCAACCCGGGACAGGAGCCAAATGAGCAGTTCTTC.

J is TRBJ1-1 and V is TRBV9, with D possibly being TRBD1 (6 bases). Per the germline V gene, CDR1 is SGDLS and CDR2 is YYNGEE. Trimming shortened V by 2 bases and J by 4 bases, and 15 bases separated the two germline ends. The length of the CDR3 is 15 residues. CDR3 DNA: TGTGCCAGCAGCGTGACCGGGACACCTATCACTGAAGCTTTCTTT. Translation gives CASSVTGTPITEAFF.

The J gene is TRBJ1-4, the V gene TRBV27; TRBD1 agrees at 8 bases. Germline-derived CDR1 and CDR2 are MNHEY and SMNVEV (reference sequence). J gave up 0 bases and V 8 bases, and 8 bases lay outside the gene matches. The CDR3 spans 16 residues. CDR3 residues: CASGKQGGSTNEKLFF. The CDR3 region has the DNA TGTGCCAGCGGGAAACAGGGGGGGTCAACTAATGAAAAACTGTTTTTT.

This chain connects TRBV6-1 to TRBJ2-1; 11 bases align to TRBD2. This CDR3 contains 16 residues. Germline V gene sequence: CDR1 MNHNS, CDR2 SASEGT. V was pared by 0 bases and J by 2 bases, with 0 bases of the junction left unmatched. CDR3 residues: CASSEAGLAAYNEQFF. The CDR3 nucleotides read TGTGCCAGCAGTGAAGCGGGACTAGCGGCCTACAATGAGCAGTTCTTC.

This chain joins TRBV7-3 and TRBJ1-1; 7 nucleotides line up with TRBD1. The CDR3 spans 14 residues. The germline gives CDR1 SGHTA, CDR2 FQGTGA. Trimming removed 2 bases from V and 5 bases from J; junction bases left unmatched: 5. The CDR3 coding sequence is TGTGCCAGCAGCTTACAAGGGGGCAGGACTGAAGCTTTCTTT. This codes for CASSLQGGRTEAFF.

The chain couples TRBV10-3 to TRBJ1-5; TRBD1 matches 7 bases. The CDR3 runs 16 residues. Germline V gives CDR1 ENHRY, CDR2 SYGVKD. Unmatched junction bases numbered 10, after V lost 3 bases and J lost 5 bases. The chain's CDR3 is CAISDFIGQGDQPQHF. The CDR3 DNA sequence: TGTGCCATCAGTGATTTTATAGGGCAGGGGGATCAGCCCCAGCATTTT.

The V call is TRBV4-1, the J call TRBJ1-2, with D perhaps matching TRBD1 (6 bases). The CDR3 is 13 residues long. Germline CDR1 and CDR2: MGHRA and YSYEKL. Trimming left V 1 base short and J 8 bases short, with 11 bases between. In DNA, the CDR3 is TGCGCCAGCAGCCAAGGGCAGGGGATAGGCTACACCTTC. Protein product: CASSQGQGIGYTF.

The chain links TRBV6-5 to TRBJ2-2; TRBD1 agrees at 9 bases. Germline-derived CDR1 and CDR2 are MNHEY and SVGAGI. This CDR3 contains 15 residues. V gave up 7 bases and J gave up 4 bases; unmatched junction bases: 7. The CDR3 DNA follows: TGTGCCAGCAAAAGGACAGGGGTTTCCACCGGGGAGCTGTTTTTT. Its translation: CASKRTGVSTGELFF.

The CDR3 loop reads CASSTGLAGRADTQYF. The CDR3 bases are TGTGCCAGCAGCACCGGACTAGCGGGGAGGGCAGATACGCAGTATTTT. The chain carries TRBV11-2 and TRBJ2-3; 12 bases map to TRBD2. Trimming at V came to 5 bases and at J to 4 bases, leaving 7 bases not matched to a gene. CDR3 length: 16 residues. Germline V gives CDR1 SGHAT, CDR2 FQNNGV.

This chain connects TRBV28 to TRBJ1-1, with 8 bases lining up with TRBD1. There are 16 residues in the CDR3. The V gene's germline CDR1 is MDHEN and CDR2 SYDVKM. The trim removed 5 bases at V and 4 bases at J, leaving 12 bases unmatched. CDR3 nucleotides: TGTGCCAGCAGTCCCGGACAGGGTAGGCTTGGCACTGAAGCTTTCTTT. Encoded protein: CASSPGQGRLGTEAFF.

This chain links TRBV7-2 with TRBJ2-1; 10 positions match TRBD2. The CDR3 runs to 14 residues. V trimming: 0 bases; J trimming: 10 bases; junction bases outside the gene matches: 3. The germline V gene has CDR1 SGHTA and CDR2 FQGNSA. The CDR3 coding sequence is TGTGCCAGCAGCTTAGCGTTTAGCGGGGGGGAGCAGTTCTTC. Encoded protein: CASSLAFSGGEQFF. Supplemented by reference TRBV7-2 and TRBJ2-1, the full variable domain reads GAGVSQSPSNKVTEKGKDVELRCDPISGHTALYWYRQSLGQGLEFLIYFQGNSAPDKSGLPSDRFSAERTGGSVSTLTIQRTQQEDSAVYLCASSLAFSGGEQFFGPGTRLTVL.

This clone occurred many times. The genes are TRBV10-3 and TRBJ2-2, with 7 bases aligning to TRBD1. The ends lost 4 bases at V and 3 bases at J; junction bases unmatched: 8. The CDR3 extends over 16 amino acids. CDR1 and CDR2 from the germline V gene are ENHRY and SYGVKD. The CDR3 here is CAISGRIGTDTGELFF. The CDR3 DNA reads as TGTGCCATCAGTGGACGTATCGGGACAGACACCGGGGAGCTGTTTTTT.

The chain is built from TRBV11-1 and TRBJ1-1; tentatively, D is TRBD1 (6 bases). The germline V gene encodes CDR1 SGHAT and CDR2 FQDESV (reference sequence). The CDR3 is made up of 15 amino acids. Trimming pared 0 bases from V and 4 bases from J, leaving 12 bases between. The CDR3 loop reads CASSLAQTGGTEAFF. Here the CDR3 DNA reads TGTGCCAGCAGCTTAGCCCAGACAGGTGGCACTGAAGCTTTCTTT.

The rearrangement uses TRBV5-1 and TRBJ2-2, with 9 bases matching TRBD1. Germline V gene data show CDR1 as SGHRS and CDR2 as YFSETQ. The CDR3 runs to 15 residues. Germline trimming cut 6 bases from V and 4 bases from J; bases unmatched to any gene: 7. The CDR3 reads CASTDGTGLTGELFF. The CDR3, as DNA: TGCGCCAGCACCGACGGGACAGGGCTCACCGGGGAGCTGTTTTTT.